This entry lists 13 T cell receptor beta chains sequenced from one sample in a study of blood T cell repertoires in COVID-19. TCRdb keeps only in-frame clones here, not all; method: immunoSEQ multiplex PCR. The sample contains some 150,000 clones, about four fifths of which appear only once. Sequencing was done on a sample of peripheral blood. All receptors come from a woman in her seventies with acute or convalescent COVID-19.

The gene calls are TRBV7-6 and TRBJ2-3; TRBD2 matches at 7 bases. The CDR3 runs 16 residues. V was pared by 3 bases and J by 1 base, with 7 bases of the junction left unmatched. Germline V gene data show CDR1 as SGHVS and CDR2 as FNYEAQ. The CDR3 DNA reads TGTGCCAGCAGCTTGAGTGCGGGAGTGGGCACAGATACGCAGTATTTT. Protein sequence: CASSLSAGVGTDTQYF.

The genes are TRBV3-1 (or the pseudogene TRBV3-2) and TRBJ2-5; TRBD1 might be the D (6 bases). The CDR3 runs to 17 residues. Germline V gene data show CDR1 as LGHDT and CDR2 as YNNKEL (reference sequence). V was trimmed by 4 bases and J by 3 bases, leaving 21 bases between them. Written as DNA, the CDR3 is TGTGCCAGCAGCCCCCTAATCAGTGGGGGCCTTAAAGAGACCCAGTACTTC. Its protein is CASSPLISGGLKETQYF.

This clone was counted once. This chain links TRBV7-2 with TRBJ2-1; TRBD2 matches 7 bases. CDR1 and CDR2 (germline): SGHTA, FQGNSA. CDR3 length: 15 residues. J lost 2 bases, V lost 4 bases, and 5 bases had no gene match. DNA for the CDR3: TGTGCCAGCAGCTCCTGGGGGGGGACCTACAATGAGCAGTTCTTC. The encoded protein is CASSSWGGTYNEQFF.

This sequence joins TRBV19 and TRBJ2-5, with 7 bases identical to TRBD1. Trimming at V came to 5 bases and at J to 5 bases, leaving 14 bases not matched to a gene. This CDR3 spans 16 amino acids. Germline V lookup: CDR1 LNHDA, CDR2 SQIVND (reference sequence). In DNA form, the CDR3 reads TGTGCCAGTAGTCGCCCGAGGGGGCTGACGGATGAGACCCAGTACTTC. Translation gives CASSRPRGLTDETQYF.

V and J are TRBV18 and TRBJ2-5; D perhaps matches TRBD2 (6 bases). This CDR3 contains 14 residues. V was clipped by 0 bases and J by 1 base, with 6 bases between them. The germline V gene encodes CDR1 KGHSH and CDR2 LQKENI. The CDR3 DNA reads TGTGCCAGCTCACCACCGGGACTCCAAGAGACCCAGTACTTC. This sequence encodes CASSPPGLQETQYF.

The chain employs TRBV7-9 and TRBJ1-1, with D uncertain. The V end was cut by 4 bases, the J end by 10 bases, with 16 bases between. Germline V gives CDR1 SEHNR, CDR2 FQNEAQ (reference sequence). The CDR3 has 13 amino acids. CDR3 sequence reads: CASSSRSGQTAFF. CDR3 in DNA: TGTGCCAGCAGCTCGAGGTCCGGCCAAACAGCTTTCTTT. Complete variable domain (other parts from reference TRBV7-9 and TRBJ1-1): DTGVSQNPRHKITKRGQNVTFRCDPISEHNRLYWYRQTLGQGPEFLTYFQNEAQLEKSRLLSDRFSAERPKGSFSTLEIQRTEQGDSAMYLCASSSRSGQTAFFGQGTRLTVV.

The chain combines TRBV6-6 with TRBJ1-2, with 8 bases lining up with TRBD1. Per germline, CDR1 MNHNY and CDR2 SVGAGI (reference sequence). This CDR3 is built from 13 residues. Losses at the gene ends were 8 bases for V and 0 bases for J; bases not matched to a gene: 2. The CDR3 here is CASRDRSNYGYTF. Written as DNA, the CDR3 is TGTGCCAGCCGGGACAGGTCTAACTATGGCTACACCTTC.

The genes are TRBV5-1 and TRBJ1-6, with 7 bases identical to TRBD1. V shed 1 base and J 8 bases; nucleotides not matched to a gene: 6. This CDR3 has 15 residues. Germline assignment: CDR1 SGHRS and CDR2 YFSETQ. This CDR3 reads CASSLSAGGDSPLHF. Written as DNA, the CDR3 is TGCGCCAGCAGCTTGTCGGCAGGGGGAGATTCACCCCTCCACTTT.

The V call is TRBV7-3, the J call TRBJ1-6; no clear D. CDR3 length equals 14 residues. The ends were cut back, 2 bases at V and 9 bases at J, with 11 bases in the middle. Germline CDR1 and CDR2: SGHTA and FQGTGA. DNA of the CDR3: TGTGCCAGCAGCTTAGGAGGGCCCGCTTCACCCCTCCACTTT. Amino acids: CASSLGGPASPLHF. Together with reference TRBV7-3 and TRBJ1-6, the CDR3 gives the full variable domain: GAGVSQTPSNKVTEKGKYVELRCDPISGHTALYWYRQSLGQGPEFLIYFQGTGAADDSGLPNDRFFAVRPEGSVSTLKIQRTERGDSAVYLCASSLGGPASPLHFGNGTRLTVT.

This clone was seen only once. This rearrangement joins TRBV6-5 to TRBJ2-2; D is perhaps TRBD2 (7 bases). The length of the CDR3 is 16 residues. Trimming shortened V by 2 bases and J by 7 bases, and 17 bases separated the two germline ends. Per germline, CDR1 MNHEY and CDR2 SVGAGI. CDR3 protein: CASSYGGAGAGGELFF. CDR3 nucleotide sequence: TGTGCCAGCAGTTACGGGGGGGCAGGGGCAGGCGGGGAGCTGTTTTTT.

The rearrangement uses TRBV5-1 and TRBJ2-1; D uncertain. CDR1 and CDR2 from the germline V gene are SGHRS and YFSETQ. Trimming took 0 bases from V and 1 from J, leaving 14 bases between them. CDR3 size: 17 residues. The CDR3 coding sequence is TGCGCCAGCAGCTTGGTAGGTTCTAGGCATTCCTACAATGAGCAGTTCTTC. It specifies CASSLVGSRHSYNEQFF. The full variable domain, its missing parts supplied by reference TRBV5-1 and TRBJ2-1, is KAGVTQTPRYLIKTRGQQVTLSCSPISGHRSVSWYQQTPGQGLQFLFEYFSETQRNKGNFPGRFSGRQFSNSRSEMNVSTLELGDSALYLCASSLVGSRHSYNEQFFGPGTRLTVL.

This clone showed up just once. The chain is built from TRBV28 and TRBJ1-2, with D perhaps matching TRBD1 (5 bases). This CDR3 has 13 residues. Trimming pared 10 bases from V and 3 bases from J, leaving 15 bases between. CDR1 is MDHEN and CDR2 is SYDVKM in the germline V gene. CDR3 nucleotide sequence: TGTGCCACCCTTCCGACAGCGTACTATGGCTACACCTTC. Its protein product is CATLPTAYYGYTF.

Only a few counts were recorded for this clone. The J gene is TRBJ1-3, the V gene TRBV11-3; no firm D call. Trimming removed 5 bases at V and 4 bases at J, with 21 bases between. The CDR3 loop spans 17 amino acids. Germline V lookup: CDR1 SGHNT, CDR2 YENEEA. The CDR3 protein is CASSRGGGPAAGNTIYF. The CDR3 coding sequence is TGTGCCAGCAGCCGAGGAGGAGGGCCGGCAGCGGGAAACACCATATATTTT. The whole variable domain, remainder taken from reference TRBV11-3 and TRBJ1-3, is EAGVVQSPRYKIIEKKQPVAFWCNPISGHNTLYWYLQNLGQGPELLIRYENEEAVDDSQLPKDRFSAERLKGVDSTLKIQPAELGDSAVYLCASSRGGGPAAGNTIYFGEGSWLTVV.